This T cell receptor (beta chain) emerged from a study of cytomegalovirus exposure and HLA in healthy donors. A multiplex PCR was run with 60 Vbeta primers and 13 Jbeta primers. Measured with immunoSEQ multiplex PCR; TCRdb has only the in-frame clones, and not every one. The data show 140,000 or so clones, with less than 90% seen just once and less than 2.5% held by the top ten. This clonotype was obtained from a boy younger than 10 in good health and CMV-seronegative. Sequencing was performed on PBMCs.

The CDR3 DNA reads as TGTGCCAGCTCACCTTACAGGGGGCCCTACAATGAGCAGTTCTTC. This translates into CASSPYRGPYNEQFF. The chain has TRBV18 and TRBJ2-1; 9 bases line up with TRBD1. Germline trimming cut 3 bases from V and 2 bases from J; bases unmatched to any gene: 2. CDR1 is KGHSH and CDR2 is LQKENI in the germline V gene. The CDR3 loop spans 15 amino acids. The whole variable domain, remainder taken from reference TRBV18 and TRBJ2-1, is NAGVMQNPRHLVRRRGQEARLRCSPMKGHSHVYWYRQLPEEGLKFMVYLQKENIIDESGMPKERFSAEFPKEGPSILRIQQVVRGDSAAYFCASSPYRGPYNEQFFGPGTRLTVL.